This is a list of T cell receptor beta chains from one sample in a study of T cell responses to AZD1222 COVID-19 vaccine. Assay used: immunoSEQ multiplex PCR; TCRdb lists only in-frame clones, some missing. The sample lists 150,000 to 200,000 clones; around 90% were seen once. Source: peripheral blood, taken on day 0 of AZD1222 vaccination. The source is an adult in good health. The CDR3 runs from the conserved cysteine through the conserved F or W. The order of the fields is clone size, D gene, J gene, V gene, CDR3 DNA, CDR3 protein. The D gene is left open where the match is weak. A clone size is listed for some rows: how often the clone was seen (once, few, many), or a class if it is expanded.

size: NA; D: NA; J: TRBJ1-1; V: TRBV5-5; DNA: TGTGCCAGCAGCTTGTCGACCCTTAACACTGAAGCTTTCTTT; CDR3: CASSLSTLNTEAFF
size: NA; D: NA; J: TRBJ2-3; V: TRBV5-1; DNA: TGCGCCAGCAGCGGGGGTGGTGGCACAGATACGCAGTATTTT; CDR3: CASSGGGGTDTQYF
size: few; D: TRBD2; J: TRBJ2-1; V: TRBV5-1; DNA: TGCGCCAGCAGCAACGGACTAGCGGGGGACAATGAGCAGTTCTTC; CDR3: CASSNGLAGDNEQFF
size: NA; D: NA; J: TRBJ2-3; V: TRBV4-1; DNA: TGCGCCAGCAGCCAAGAAATGGCGACAACGACGCAGTATTTT; CDR3: CASSQEMATTTQYF
size: NA; D: NA; J: TRBJ2-1; V: TRBV2; DNA: TGTGCCAGCAGAGCCCTACTTGGCCGCTCCTACAATGAGCAGTTCTTC; CDR3: CASRALLGRSYNEQFF
size: NA; D: TRBD1; J: TRBJ1-1; V: TRBV14; DNA: TGTGCCAGCAGCCAAGGTTGGGACAGTCTGTTCTTT; CDR3: CASSQGWDSLFF
size: NA; D: NA; J: TRBJ2-7; V: TRBV2; DNA: TGTGCCCCCACCCAAACGCAGACCTACGAGCAGTACTTC; CDR3: CAPTQTQTYEQYF
size: once; D: TRBD2; J: TRBJ2-7; V: TRBV3-1/TRBV3-2; DNA: TGTGCCAGCAGCCAAGACGCGGTAGCGGGAAGCTACGAGCAGTACTTC; CDR3: CASSQDAVAGSYEQYF
size: NA; D: NA; J: TRBJ1-1; V: TRBV10-1; DNA: TGCGCCAGCAGTGAGATTGATGGGGACCCGAACACTGAAGCTTTCTTT; CDR3: CASSEIDGDPNTEAFF
size: NA; D: NA; J: TRBJ2-3; V: TRBV7-3; DNA: TGTGCCAGCAGCTTCGGACGGAAGAGGACAGATACGCAGTATTTT; CDR3: CASSFGRKRTDTQYF
size: NA; D: TRBD2; J: TRBJ2-7; V: TRBV7-9; DNA: TGTGCCAGCAGCCTAACTAGCGGGCTACCCTACGAGCAGTACTTC; CDR3: CASSLTSGLPYEQYF
size: NA; D: NA; J: TRBJ1-2; V: TRBV6-5; DNA: TGTGCCAGCAGCCCGGGTGGACCTAACTATGGCTACACCTTC; CDR3: CASSPGGPNYGYTF
size: NA; D: TRBD2; J: TRBJ2-2; V: TRBV9; DNA: TGTGCCAGCAGCCTTTCTAGCGGGGTCACCGGGGAGCTGTTTTTT; CDR3: CASSLSSGVTGELFF
size: NA; D: NA; J: TRBJ1-5; V: TRBV7-2; DNA: TGTGCCAGCAGCTTAGGATCGGCTAGCAATCAGCCCCAGCATTTT; CDR3: CASSLGSASNQPQHF
size: NA; D: NA; J: TRBJ1-5; V: TRBV19; DNA: TGTGCCAGTAGCACGCTCGGAGGTCAGCCCCAGCATTTT; CDR3: CASSTLGGQPQHF
size: NA; D: NA; J: TRBJ2-4; V: TRBV29-1; DNA: TGCAGCGTTGCTGGCTCACCCGGACTGACAGCCAAAAACATTCAGTACTTC; CDR3: CSVAGSPGLTAKNIQYF
size: NA; D: TRBD2; J: TRBJ2-3; V: TRBV6-1; DNA: TGTGCCAGCAGTGAAGTACTAGCGGGAGGGGATACGCAGTATTTT; CDR3: CASSEVLAGGDTQYF
size: once; D: NA; J: TRBJ2-2; V: TRBV6-5; DNA: TGTGCCAGCCGCAGCGGCCGCCGCGGCGGGGAGCTGTTTTTT; CDR3: CASRSGRRGGELFF
size: NA; D: TRBD1; J: TRBJ1-1; V: TRBV4-1; DNA: TGCGCCAGCAGCCAAGGAAGGGGACAGAAAAACACTGAAGCTTTCTTT; CDR3: CASSQGRGQKNTEAFF
size: NA; D: TRBD2; J: TRBJ2-7; V: TRBV6-5; DNA: TGTGCCAGCAGACCCACTAGCGGGAGGCAGTACTTC; CDR3: CASRPTSGRQYF
size: NA; D: NA; J: TRBJ2-1; V: TRBV10-3; DNA: TGTGCCATCAGTGAGTCTGTAGGGGTGGGGCAGTTCTTC; CDR3: CAISESVGVGQFF
size: NA; D: NA; J: TRBJ1-2; V: TRBV7-9; DNA: TGTGCCAGCTTCAGCGAAGGCAACTATGGCTACACCTTC; CDR3: CASFSEGNYGYTF
size: NA; D: NA; J: TRBJ2-1; V: TRBV5-8; DNA: TGTGCCAGCAGCTGGGGCAGGGTCAATGAGCAGTTCTTC; CDR3: CASSWGRVNEQFF
size: NA; D: TRBD2; J: TRBJ2-7; V: TRBV19; DNA: TGTGCCAGTAGTATAGCGGGAGGGCCGAGCTACGAGCAGTACTTC; CDR3: CASSIAGGPSYEQYF
size: NA; D: TRBD1; J: TRBJ1-6; V: TRBV6-4; DNA: TGTGCCAGCAGTCAGACAGGGTCCTATAATTCACCCCTCCACTTT; CDR3: CASSQTGSYNSPLHF
size: NA; D: TRBD2; J: TRBJ2-2; V: TRBV5-1; DNA: TGCGCCAGCCTTCCAGGGGGACTAGCCGCCGGGGAGCTGTTTTTT; CDR3: CASLPGGLAAGELFF
size: NA; D: NA; J: TRBJ2-1; V: TRBV6-5; DNA: TGTGCCAGCAGTTACTCGACCTTCTCTGAGCAGTTCTTC; CDR3: CASSYSTFSEQFF
size: few; D: TRBD2; J: TRBJ2-7; V: TRBV4-1; DNA: TGCGCCAGCAGCCAAGATTACTTAGCGGGAGGAGTCTACGAGCAGTACTTC; CDR3: CASSQDYLAGGVYEQYF
size: NA; D: NA; J: TRBJ2-4; V: TRBV12-3/TRBV12-4; DNA: TGTGCCAGCAGTTTTTCAGGGGAAAACATTCAGTACTTC; CDR3: CASSFSGENIQYF
size: NA; D: TRBD1; J: TRBJ1-2; V: TRBV18; DNA: TGTGCCAGCTCACCAGGCAGGGGGCTAGAGGGCTACACCTTC; CDR3: CASSPGRGLEGYTF
size: NA; D: NA; J: TRBJ2-1; V: TRBV6-5; DNA: TGTGCCAGCAGCACTACGAACAACAATGAGCAGTTCTTC; CDR3: CASSTTNNNEQFF
size: NA; D: NA; J: TRBJ2-5; V: TRBV19; DNA: TGTGCCAGTAGTCAGGCCGGGGAGACCCAGTACTTC; CDR3: CASSQAGETQYF
size: NA; D: TRBD1; J: TRBJ1-2; V: TRBV3-1/TRBV3-2; DNA: TGTGCCAGCAGCCCCCGCCTACTACAGGGGGGTGGCTACACCTTC; CDR3: CASSPRLLQGGGYTF
size: NA; D: TRBD1; J: TRBJ1-4; V: TRBV5-8; DNA: TGTGCCAGCAGCTTCGGGACAGGGGCTGAAAAACTGTTTTTT; CDR3: CASSFGTGAEKLFF
size: NA; D: TRBD2; J: TRBJ2-7; V: TRBV9; DNA: TGTGCCAGCAGTACCGGGGGGGGACCAGGGCACGAGCAGTACTTC; CDR3: CASSTGGGPGHEQYF
size: NA; D: NA; J: TRBJ1-1; V: TRBV7-6; DNA: TGTGCCAGCAGCTTAGGGACATTTATGAACACTGAAGCTTTCTTT; CDR3: CASSLGTFMNTEAFF
size: few; D: NA; J: TRBJ1-1; V: TRBV18; DNA: TGTGCCACCTCCGTGGCAGCAAAGAACACTGAAGCTTTCTTT; CDR3: CATSVAAKNTEAFF
size: once; D: NA; J: TRBJ2-2; V: TRBV4-1; DNA: TGCGCCAGCAGCCAGCTAGCTGCCACCGGGGAGCTGTTTTTT; CDR3: CASSQLAATGELFF
size: NA; D: TRBD1; J: TRBJ2-7; V: TRBV5-4; DNA: TGTGCCAGCAGCTTGTGGGCAGGGGGCTACGAGCAGTACTTC; CDR3: CASSLWAGGYEQYF
size: NA; D: NA; J: TRBJ2-1; V: TRBV29-1; DNA: TGCAGCGTTGAAGAAAGGGGGAATGAGCAGTTCTTC; CDR3: CSVEERGNEQFF
size: NA; D: NA; J: TRBJ1-3; V: TRBV9; DNA: TGTGCCAGCAGCTTACAGGGAGCTGGAAACACCATATATTTT; CDR3: CASSLQGAGNTIYF
size: NA; D: TRBD1; J: TRBJ2-7; V: TRBV9; DNA: TGTGCCAGCAGCGTAGCGGGACAGACGACCTACGAGCAGTACTTC; CDR3: CASSVAGQTTYEQYF
size: NA; D: TRBD1; J: TRBJ2-6; V: TRBV24-1; DNA: TGTGCCACCGCCGGGACAGGAGAGGGGCCGTCGGGGGCCAACGTCCTGACTTTC; CDR3: CATAGTGEGPSGANVLTF
size: NA; D: NA; J: TRBJ2-7; V: TRBV5-5; DNA: TGTGCCAGCAGCTTGTTAAGGGGGTCCTACGAGCAGTACTTC; CDR3: CASSLLRGSYEQYF
size: few; D: TRBD2; J: TRBJ2-5; V: TRBV7-2; DNA: TGTGCCAGCAGCTCGGGACTAGCGGGATTTTTGGGGGAGACCCAGTACTTC; CDR3: CASSSGLAGFLGETQYF
size: NA; D: NA; J: TRBJ1-1; V: TRBV14; DNA: TGTGCCAGCAGCCCCCTTGAGGGGGACACTGAAGCTTTCTTT; CDR3: CASSPLEGDTEAFF
size: NA; D: NA; J: TRBJ2-1; V: TRBV7-8; DNA: TGTGCCAGCAGCGGCCGGGACTACAATGAGCAGTTCTTC; CDR3: CASSGRDYNEQFF
size: NA; D: NA; J: TRBJ1-1; V: TRBV15; DNA: TGTGCCACCAGCAGGGACAATCGGAACACTGAAGCTTTCTTT; CDR3: CATSRDNRNTEAFF
size: NA; D: TRBD1; J: TRBJ1-3; V: TRBV19; DNA: TGTGCCAGTAGTATGGCCGGGACAGGACTTTCTGGAAACACCATATATTTT; CDR3: CASSMAGTGLSGNTIYF
size: NA; D: TRBD1; J: TRBJ1-2; V: TRBV5-1; DNA: TGCGCCAGCAGCCTCAGGACAGGGGGCGCATATGGCTACACCTTC; CDR3: CASSLRTGGAYGYTF
size: NA; D: NA; J: TRBJ2-7; V: TRBV28; DNA: TGTGCCAGCACCCTAACGGGTCGGGGGGCCCGGGTGGGCGAGCAGTACTTC; CDR3: CASTLTGRGARVGEQYF
size: NA; D: TRBD1; J: TRBJ1-4; V: TRBV18; DNA: TGTGCCAGCTCACCACGAGGGGGCGGAGCTGAAAAACTGTTTTTT; CDR3: CASSPRGGGAEKLFF
size: NA; D: NA; J: TRBJ2-7; V: TRBV5-3; DNA: TGTGCCAGAAGCCCGAGGACATGCGGGGACGAGCAGTACTTC; CDR3: CARSPRTCGDEQYF
size: NA; D: TRBD1; J: TRBJ1-1; V: TRBV7-9; DNA: TGTGCCAGCAGCCTCAGGACAGGGGGCGAGACTGAAGCTTTCTTT; CDR3: CASSLRTGGETEAFF
size: NA; D: TRBD1; J: TRBJ1-1; V: TRBV29-1; DNA: TGCAGCGGTCGACAGGGATTGAACACTGAAGCTTTCTTT; CDR3: CSGRQGLNTEAFF
size: NA; D: TRBD1; J: TRBJ2-6; V: TRBV19; DNA: TGTGCCAGTAGTCCCGGGACAGGTTCCTCTGGGGCCAACGTCCTGACTTTC; CDR3: CASSPGTGSSGANVLTF
size: NA; D: NA; J: TRBJ2-7; V: TRBV18; DNA: TGTGCCAGCTCACCCACTAGCACCTACGAGCAGTACTTC; CDR3: CASSPTSTYEQYF
size: NA; D: NA; J: TRBJ1-6; V: TRBV19; DNA: TGTGCCAGTAGTGAGACAAATAATTCACCCCTCCACTTT; CDR3: CASSETNNSPLHF
size: NA; D: NA; J: TRBJ2-2; V: TRBV19; DNA: TGTGCCAGTAGGGTCGGGAGCCAGAACACCGGGGAGCTGTTTTTT; CDR3: CASRVGSQNTGELFF